This T cell receptor (beta chain) derives from a study of cytomegalovirus exposure and HLA in healthy donors. On the study more broadly: The roughly 130 validation repertoires used the same platform as the approximately 700 first-cohort repertoires (as reported by a later analysis).

Trimming stripped 6 bases from V and 3 bases from J, with 12 bases between. The CDR3 consists of 14 residues. Germline V gives CDR1 MNHEY, CDR2 SMNVEV (reference sequence). As regards this clone: Its matching antigen is unknown.

Whole-study results and caveats: The study recorded around 160 TCR beta chains that were cytomegalovirus-associated. Reports described diagnosis of cytomegalovirus status by the classifier as highly specific and sensitive.

Data came from immunoSEQ multiplex PCR; TCRdb stores just in-frame clones and leaves some out. The table shows around 300,000 clones, with roughly 87% occurring only once. Specimen: PBMCs. The sequence was collected from a woman in her twenties or thirties in good health and CMV-seropositive. The chain is built from TRBV27 and TRBJ1-3; D gene ambiguous. In DNA, the CDR3 is TGTGCCAGCAGAGAGTTAGGGAGTGGAAACACCATATATTTT. Translation: CASRELGSGNTIYF.